These 5 T cell receptor beta chains originate from one sample sequenced in a study of blood T cell repertoires in COVID-19 (dated by TCRdb to 2020 to 2021). The receptor library was made with the immunoSEQ multiplex PCR assay. TCRdb stores this immuneACCESS table with in-frame sequences only. Part of the clones is absent; in the studies checked, under half of the shortfall reflects unresolved V genes, and no reason is known for the rest. Within this sample are some 170,000 clones, with approximately 88% of them counted one time only. The ten largest clones take up roughly 9.1% of the sample. Material for sequencing was peripheral blood. The receptors derive from an elderly woman with active or convalescent COVID-19.

This chain links TRBV19 with TRBJ1-5; D is uncertain. Germline V CDR1 and CDR2: LNHDA, SQIVND (reference sequence). Between the trimmed V and J ends, which lost 2 bases and 3 bases, there was a span of 14 bases. The length of the CDR3 is 16 residues. CDR3 in amino acids: CASSINTAEANQPQHF. In DNA, the CDR3 is TGTGCCAGTAGTATAAATACGGCGGAAGCCAATCAGCCCCAGCATTTT.

CDR3 nucleotides: TGTGCCAGTAGTCCTACAACAGGGTCCGGAAACACCATATATTTT. Amino acid sequence: CASSPTTGSGNTIYF. The chain is built from TRBV19 and TRBJ1-3, with D maybe TRBD1 (6 bases). V lost 5 bases and J 4 bases, leaving 15 bases between the germline ends. The CDR3 extends over 15 amino acids. Germline V lookup: CDR1 LNHDA, CDR2 SQIVND (reference sequence). The variable domain in full, completed from reference TRBV19 and TRBJ1-3, reads DGGITQSPKYLFRKEGQNVTLSCEQNLNHDAMYWYRQDPGQGLRLIYYSQIVNDFQKGDIAEGYSVSREKKESFPLTVTSAQKNPTAFYLCASSPTTGSGNTIYFGEGSWLTVV.

The genes are TRBV15 and TRBJ2-1; D is perhaps TRBD1 (6 bases). The CDR3 is 16 amino acids. V was trimmed by 1 base and J by 0 bases, leaving 10 bases between them. Per germline, CDR1 LNHNV and CDR2 YYDKDF (reference sequence). CDR3 region: CATSRGTVSSYNEQFF. In DNA form, the CDR3 reads TGTGCCACCAGCAGAGGGACAGTAAGCTCCTACAATGAGCAGTTCTTC. The whole variable domain, remainder taken from reference TRBV15 and TRBJ2-1, is DAMVIQNPRYQVTQFGKPVTLSCSQTLNHNVMYWYQQKSSQAPKLLFHYYDKDFNNEADTPDNFQSRRPNTSFCFLDIRSPGLGDTAMYLCATSRGTVSSYNEQFFGPGTRLTVL.

J is TRBJ2-3 and V is TRBV7-3; D remains unclear. The V and J ends lost 1 base and 1 base respectively, with 12 bases between them. The germline gives CDR1 SGHTA, CDR2 FQGTGA. The CDR3 consists of 16 residues. CDR3 protein: CASSLNLVGGTDTQYF. The CDR3 coding sequence is TGTGCCAGCAGCTTAAATCTAGTAGGTGGCACAGATACGCAGTATTTT.

The chain couples TRBV13 to TRBJ2-5, with a possible D match to TRBD2 (6 bases). The V end lost 5 bases, the J end lost 2 bases, and 27 bases lay between the germline ends. The CDR3 length is 19 residues. CDR1 PRHDT and CDR2 FYEKMQ come from the germline V gene (reference sequence). In DNA form, the CDR3 reads TGTGCCAGCAGCCGCAAAGGCGGGGCCGGCCCCCCCCGGCAAGAGACCCAGTACTTC. This translates into CASSRKGGAGPPRQETQYF.